The 18 T cell receptor beta chains below come from one sample, sequenced in a study of blood T cell repertoires in COVID-19. Libraries were prepared by immunoSEQ multiplex PCR; TCRdb keeps only in-frame clonotypes and omits some of them. The profile shows roughly 30,000 clones, approximately 75% of them singletons. The specimen sequenced was peripheral blood. These receptors came from a boy younger than 10 with active or convalescent COVID-19.

The chain is built from TRBV19 and TRBJ2-1, with D hard to call. CDR3 size: 15 residues. The V and J ends lost 4 bases and 1 base respectively, with 11 bases between them. Germline V lookup: CDR1 LNHDA, CDR2 SQIVND (reference sequence). The CDR3 here is CASSTMTGSYNEQFF. CDR3 in DNA: TGTGCCAGTAGTACCATGACTGGATCCTACAATGAGCAGTTCTTC.

The chain couples TRBV3-1 (or the pseudogene TRBV3-2) to TRBJ2-3; TRBD2 aligns across 9 bases. Germline values: CDR1 LGHDT, CDR2 YNNKEL (reference sequence). The J segment lost 0 bases and the V segment lost 4 bases, leaving 2 bases of the junction unmatched. The length of the CDR3 is 15 residues. The CDR3 loop reads CASSPTSGSTDTQYF. The CDR3 DNA sequence: TGTGCCAGCAGCCCCACTAGCGGGAGCACAGATACGCAGTATTTT.

This chain joins TRBV7-9 and TRBJ2-5; D ambiguous. The germline V gene encodes CDR1 SEHNR and CDR2 FQNEAQ (reference sequence). This CDR3 spans 14 amino acids. V lost 2 bases and J lost 4, with 11 bases in between. CDR3 loop: CASSLFLDRETQYF. In DNA, the CDR3 is TGTGCCAGCAGCTTATTCCTAGATCGAGAGACCCAGTACTTC.

The chain carries TRBV29-1 and TRBJ2-3, with TRBD2 identical over 9 bases. Germline lookup yields CDR1 SQVTM and CDR2 ANQGSEA. The CDR3 spans 14 residues. V lost 1 base, J lost 1 base, and 0 bases stayed unmatched. The CDR3 sequence: CSVEGTSGTDTQYF. CDR3 coding DNA: TGCAGCGTTGAAGGGACTAGCGGCACAGATACGCAGTATTTT.

The rearrangement joins TRBV5-1 to TRBJ1-1; a possible D gene is TRBD1 (5 bases). The V end was cut by 3 bases, the J end by 3 bases, with 18 bases between. Germline-derived CDR1 and CDR2 are SGHRS and YFSETQ. The length of the CDR3 is 16 residues. DNA of the CDR3: TGCGCCAGCAGCTCCCAGGGCGTAAGGTGGGACACTGAAGCTTTCTTT. It encodes CASSSQGVRWDTEAFF.

In this sample, this clone turned up once. V and J are TRBV6-5 and TRBJ2-1; 8 nucleotides agree with TRBD2. Germline loops: CDR1 MNHEY, CDR2 SVGAGI. CDR3 length equals 13 residues. With V trimmed by 8 bases and J by 7 bases, 7 bases remained unmatched. The chain's CDR3 is CASGRIAGNEQFF. The CDR3 DNA sequence: TGTGCCAGCGGTAGAATAGCGGGAAATGAGCAGTTCTTC.

The chain uses TRBV18 and TRBJ1-1; D gene unclear. The germline gives CDR1 KGHSH, CDR2 LQKENI. V was trimmed by 6 bases and J by 0 bases, leaving 14 bases between them. The length of the CDR3 is 15 residues. CDR3 region: CASSAGRGMNTEAFF. The CDR3 nucleotides are TGTGCCAGCTCCGCGGGTAGAGGGATGAACACTGAAGCTTTCTTT.

This rearrangement joins TRBV14 to TRBJ2-1; D is perhaps TRBD1 (5 bases). The CDR3 runs 12 residues. Germline V gene data show CDR1 as SGHDN and CDR2 as FVKESK. Trimming left V 3 bases short and J 8 bases short, with 8 bases between. The DNA of the CDR3 is TGTGCCAGCAGCCACATAGGGGATGAGCAGTTCTTC. It translates to CASSHIGDEQFF. Supplemented by reference TRBV14 and TRBJ2-1, the full variable domain reads EAGVTQFPSHSVIEKGQTVTLRCDPISGHDNLYWYRRVMGKEIKFLLHFVKESKQDESGMPNNRFLAERTGGTYSTLKVQPAELEDSGVYFCASSHIGDEQFFGPGTRLTVL.

The chain joins TRBV30 to TRBJ2-3, with TRBD1 as a possible D gene (6 bases). Between the trimmed V and J ends, which lost 1 base and 4 bases, there was a span of 12 bases. This CDR3 comprises 14 residues. The germline V gene has CDR1 GTSNPN and CDR2 SVGIG (reference sequence). This CDR3 reads CAWSGWGRADTQYF. DNA for the CDR3: TGTGCCTGGAGTGGATGGGGGCGAGCAGATACGCAGTATTTT.

This clone was recorded a few times. This chain connects TRBV11-2 to TRBJ2-7; D is uncertain. Trimming left V 3 bases short and J 2 bases short, with 8 bases between. The CDR3 covers 13 residues. Germline CDR1 is SGHAT and CDR2 is FQNNGV. CDR3 loop: CASSLEITYEQYF. In DNA, the CDR3 is TGTGCCAGCAGCTTGGAGATAACCTACGAGCAGTACTTC.

The chain couples TRBV6-6 to TRBJ1-5; a possible D gene is TRBD1 (5 bases). Looked up from germline, CDR1 is MNHNY and CDR2 is SVGAGI (reference sequence). CDR3 length: 15 residues. V was shortened by 6 bases and J by 0 bases, with 12 bases between the two germline ends. The CDR3 is CASSDRPYSNQPQHF. CDR3 DNA sequence: TGTGCCAGCAGCGACAGACCCTATAGCAATCAGCCCCAGCATTTT.

In its sample, this clone was seen once. The chain joins TRBV27 to TRBJ2-5, with 12 bases matching TRBD2. The CDR3 extends over 19 amino acids. V trimming: 8 bases; J trimming: 0 bases; junction bases outside the gene matches: 16. Germline loops: CDR1 MNHEY, CDR2 SMNVEV (reference sequence). The DNA for the CDR3 is TGTGCCAGCCGACTGACTCTAGCGGGAGGGGTTTTTTACCAAGAGACCCAGTACTTC. Translated: CASRLTLAGGVFYQETQYF.

J is TRBJ2-7 and V is TRBV2; D possibly corresponds to TRBD1 (6 bases). Germline V CDR1 and CDR2: SNHLY, FYNNEI. This CDR3 has 15 amino acids. Trimming took off 6 bases at V and 2 bases at J, with 17 bases between the two ends. The CDR3 loop is CASRPFRTEPYEQYF. The CDR3 coding sequence is TGTGCCAGCAGACCCTTCAGGACAGAGCCCTACGAGCAGTACTTC.

This clone was counted a few times. The genes are TRBV5-1 and TRBJ1-2; no definite D call. Trimming left V 2 bases short and J 8 bases short, with 19 bases between. The CDR3 loop spans 15 amino acids. CDR1 and CDR2 from the germline V gene are SGHRS and YFSETQ. The CDR3 here is CASSFTGSGSEGYTF. CDR3 DNA sequence: TGCGCCAGCAGCTTCACTGGCAGTGGGAGCGAAGGCTACACCTTC.

V and J are TRBV14 and TRBJ1-5, with a tentative D call TRBD1 (6 bases). Germline lookup yields CDR1 SGHDN and CDR2 FVKESK. The CDR3 is made up of 15 amino acids. V was trimmed by 3 bases and J by 0 bases, leaving 9 bases between them. CDR3 nucleotides: TGTGCCAGCAGCCACAGGACAGATAGCAATCAGCCCCAGCATTTT. This encodes CASSHRTDSNQPQHF.

This clone was counted a few times. CDR3 bases: TGCGCCAGCAGCATGTCGAAGACGGGTGGTAATGAAAAACTGTTTTTT. Translation: CASSMSKTGGNEKLFF. The chain links TRBV5-1 to TRBJ1-4, with no clear D. Trimming took 4 bases from V and 4 from J, leaving 17 bases between them. The CDR3 spans 16 residues. CDR1 is SGHRS and CDR2 is YFSETQ in the germline V gene. Full variable domain (missing parts from reference TRBV5-1 and TRBJ1-4): KAGVTQTPRYLIKTRGQQVTLSCSPISGHRSVSWYQQTPGQGLQFLFEYFSETQRNKGNFPGRFSGRQFSNSRSEMNVSTLELGDSALYLCASSMSKTGGNEKLFFGSGTQLSVL.

The chain recombines TRBV19 with TRBJ2-1; D is perhaps TRBD2 (5 bases). This CDR3 spans 15 amino acids. V was shortened by 5 bases and J by 1 base, with 12 bases between the two germline ends. The germline CDR1 and CDR2 sequences are LNHDA and SQIVND (reference sequence). CDR3 region: CASSDRTLSYNEQFF. CDR3 nucleotide sequence: TGTGCCAGTAGTGATCGGACTCTTTCCTACAATGAGCAGTTCTTC.

This clone was counted between two and nine times. CDR3: CATSRDGQGSIEAFF. The DNA for the CDR3 is TGTGCCACCAGCAGAGATGGGCAGGGGTCTATTGAAGCTTTCTTT. J is TRBJ1-1 and V is TRBV15, with D maybe TRBD1 (6 bases). This CDR3 has 15 amino acids. CDR1 LNHNV and CDR2 YYDKDF come from the germline V gene (reference sequence). V was clipped by 0 bases and J by 7 bases, with 15 bases between them. Full variable domain (outside the CDR3, taken from reference TRBV15 and TRBJ1-1): DAMVIQNPRYQVTQFGKPVTLSCSQTLNHNVMYWYQQKSSQAPKLLFHYYDKDFNNEADTPDNFQSRRPNTSFCFLDIRSPGLGDTAMYLCATSRDGQGSIEAFFGQGTRLTVV.